The T cell receptor beta chain described here comes from a study of OX40 agonist ivuxolimab in advanced cancers. Study-wide findings and caveats: CD4+ and CD8+ blood T cells expanded clonally by week 6 at 0.1 to 3.0 mg/kg.

The repertoire was sequenced with immunoSEQ multiplex PCR; TCRdb's copy has only in-frame clones and lacks some. Of under 70,000 clones listed, roughly 90% are singletons. About this clone: The antigen is unknown.

The sequencing here drew on CD4+ or CD8+ T cells sorted from blood, taken in a trial of the OX40 agonist ivuxolimab. This clonotype was obtained from an adult with an advanced solid tumor such as melanoma, head and neck, liver or kidney cancer.

This CDR3 is CASVSDPTDTQYF. In DNA form, the CDR3 reads TGTGCCAGCGTTTCGGACCCCACAGATACGCAGTATTTT. The chain recombines TRBV13 with TRBJ2-3; D ambiguous. Germline loops: CDR1 PRHDT, CDR2 FYEKMQ (reference sequence). The CDR3 spans 13 residues. The ends were cut back, 8 bases at V and 2 bases at J, with 11 bases in the middle.